Each of the 31 T cell receptor beta chains below was sequenced from the same sample in a study of T cells in Graves' hyperthyroidism and ophthalmopathy. Amplification of TCR beta CDR3 regions used RNA as the template. A set of HTBI primers served as the primers for a first-round RT-PCR of the TCR CDR3. TCRdb independently ran MiXCR on the multiplex PCR reads; one entry per CDR3 protein. This repertoire shows 600,000 to 900,000 distinct CDR3 sequences, about a sixth found once; its top ten account for about 8.4%. Specimen: blood. Receptor source: a young man with Graves' hyperthyroidism.

Many counts were recorded for this clonotype. This chain uses TRBV20-1 with TRBJ2-1; TRBD2 matches 8 bases. V was clipped by 5 bases and J by 8 bases; unmatched bases: 8. The CDR3 runs 13 residues. Germline loops: CDR1 DFQATT, CDR2 SNEGSKA (reference sequence). CDR3 coding DNA: TGCAGTGCTCCGAGCGGGAGTAACGATGAGCAGTTCTTC. Translating gives CSAPSGSNDEQFF.

In this sample, this clonotype turned up a few times. This chain uses TRBV4-2 with TRBJ1-2; the D is unclear. Trimming left V 0 bases short and J 2 bases short, with 7 bases between. The CDR3 is 14 amino acids. The germline CDR1 and CDR2 sequences are LGHNA and YNFKEQ. The chain's CDR3 is CASSQDLQNYGYTF. In DNA form, the CDR3 reads TGTGCCAGCAGCCAAGATCTACAGAACTATGGCTACACCTTC.

In regard to this clonotype: A much larger clone differs by one base, so this may be a read error. Here the CDR3 reads CASSGTEFIGELFF. The CDR3 DNA reads as TGTGCCAGCTCCGGGACTGAATTCATCGGGGAGCTGTTTTTT. V gene TRBV2 combines with J gene TRBJ2-2; TRBD2 might be the D (6 bases). Trimming cost V 8 bases and J 7 bases, with 17 bases left between them. The germline V gene encodes CDR1 SNHLY and CDR2 FYNNEI. There are 14 residues in the CDR3.

This clonotype came up many times. The chain recombines TRBV28 with TRBJ2-7; 10 bases are a match to TRBD2. Germline CDR1 reads MDHEN; CDR2 reads SYDVKM. V shed 6 bases, J shed 3 bases, and the junction held 8 bases outside the gene matches. CDR3 length: 15 residues. The CDR3 is CASRTIAGGLYEQYF. The DNA for the CDR3 is TGTGCCAGCAGGACTATAGCGGGAGGTCTCTACGAGCAGTACTTC.

At least ten counts were recorded for this clonotype. The chain uses TRBV20-1 and TRBJ1-1, with 7 bases that match TRBD1. CDR3 length: 15 amino acids. The germline gives CDR1 DFQATT, CDR2 SNEGSKA (reference sequence). V lost 0 bases and J lost 4; bases outside the gene matches: 8. CDR3 DNA: TGCAGTGCTAGAGATGTGGAGGGGGCATTCACTGAAGCTTTCTTT. This gives the protein CSARDVEGAFTEAFF.

V and J are TRBV25-1 and TRBJ2-1, with 12 bases matching TRBD2. The CDR3 contains 15 residues. Germline assignment: CDR1 MGHDK and CDR2 SYGVNS. V lost 4 bases and J lost 11; bases outside the gene matches: 9. CDR3: CASSAPGTSGRKQFF. CDR3 bases: TGTGCCAGCAGTGCTCCCGGGACTAGCGGGCGGAAGCAGTTCTTC.

Ten or more counts support this clonotype. J is TRBJ2-5 and V is TRBV20-1, with TRBD1 matching 7 bases. Per the germline V gene, CDR1 is DFQATT and CDR2 is SNEGSKA (reference sequence). Trimming took 5 bases from V and 2 from J; bases not matched to a gene: 8. The CDR3 is 14 amino acids. In nucleotides, the CDR3 is TGCAGTGCTCCCCAGGACAGGCTACAAGAGACCCAGTACTTC. The encoded protein is CSAPQDRLQETQYF.

The chain links TRBV28 to TRBJ2-7; the D gene is possibly TRBD2 (6 bases). This CDR3 has 14 amino acids. V was cut by 8 bases and J by 0 bases, with 14 bases left in between. The germline V gene encodes CDR1 MDHEN and CDR2 SYDVKM. The CDR3 loop reads CASPPGLPSYEQYF. The CDR3 nucleotides read TGTGCCAGCCCCCCGGGACTTCCCTCCTACGAGCAGTACTTC.

This clonotype has ten or more counts. V gene TRBV12-3 or TRBV12-4 combines with J gene TRBJ1-5, with TRBD1 as a possible D gene (6 bases). Trimming pared 1 base from V and 2 bases from J, leaving 12 bases between. The CDR3 length is 16 residues. The CDR3 region has the DNA TGTGCCAGCAGTTTAGGGACAGATCAGGGCAATCAGCCCCAGCATTTT. Its translation is CASSLGTDQGNQPQHF.

This clonotype was seen only a few times. The rearrangement uses TRBV9 and TRBJ1-6, with 10 bases fitting TRBD1. The CDR3 is made up of 15 amino acids. Germline V gene data show CDR1 as SGDLS and CDR2 as YYNGEE. After removal of 4 bases from V and 9 bases from J, the junction contained 7 bases not matched to a gene. CDR3 DNA: TGTGCCAGCAGCTCGTCCGGGACAGGGGTTTCACCCCTCCACTTT. Amino acid sequence: CASSSSGTGVSPLHF.

This clonotype came up a few times. The V gene is TRBV10-3, the J gene TRBJ2-5; 9 nucleotides match TRBD2. Germline V CDR1 and CDR2: ENHRY, SYGVKD. With V trimmed by 6 bases and J by 2 bases, 10 bases remained unmatched. The CDR3 contains 16 residues. The CDR3 spells CAIRPGVAGAQETQYF. The DNA of the CDR3 is TGTGCCATCAGGCCCGGGGTAGCGGGAGCTCAAGAGACCCAGTACTTC.

This clonotype was detected a few times. This chain joins TRBV18 and TRBJ1-2, with D perhaps matching TRBD1 (5 bases). Per germline, CDR1 KGHSH and CDR2 LQKENI. The CDR3 is made up of 14 amino acids. V gave up 0 bases and J gave up 7 bases, with 12 bases separating them. In DNA, the CDR3 is TGTGCCAGCTCACCACCGGGGGGGAATCGTGGCTACACCTTC. This codes for CASSPPGGNRGYTF.

As regards this clonotype: A much bigger clone sits one base away, suggesting this may be a read error. The chain combines TRBV12-3 or TRBV12-4 with TRBJ1-5; a possible D gene is TRBD1 (5 bases). Trimming left V 5 bases short and J 5 bases short, with 16 bases between. CDR3 length: 15 residues. Written as DNA, the CDR3 is TGTGCCAGCAGTCGGGGCAGGGCGAGGTATCAGCCCCAGCATTTT. Translating it yields CASSRGRARYQPQHF.

This clonotype was detected ten times or more. The J gene is TRBJ2-7, the V gene TRBV7-8; TRBD2 aligns across 10 bases. Losses at the gene ends were 6 bases for V and 2 bases for J; bases not matched to a gene: 7. CDR3 length equals 15 residues. CDR1 and CDR2 (germline): SGHVS, FQNEAQ. The CDR3 DNA reads as TGTGCCAGCAGGGCTAGCGGGAGTTTCCCCTACGAGCAGTACTTC. Amino acids: CASRASGSFPYEQYF.

This clonotype has at least ten counts. The chain joins TRBV28 to TRBJ2-3, with D uncertain. From germline, CDR1 is MDHEN and CDR2 SYDVKM. The CDR3 length is 13 residues. V lost 7 bases to trimming and J lost 5 bases, with 13 bases between them. The CDR3 sequence is CASTLRTVDTQYF. In DNA form, the CDR3 reads TGTGCCAGCACCCTCCGGACGGTAGATACGCAGTATTTT.

The chain is built from TRBV7-9 and TRBJ2-7; D unclear. Trimming removed 4 bases at V and 0 bases at J, with 7 bases between. Germline-derived CDR1 and CDR2 are SEHNR and FQNEAQ (reference sequence). The CDR3 length is 13 residues. The CDR3: CASSSSPSYEQYF. In nucleotides, the CDR3 is TGTGCCAGCAGCTCCTCCCCCTCCTACGAGCAGTACTTC.

In its sample, this clonotype was seen a few times. V and J are TRBV11-2 and TRBJ2-2; no clear D. The V end was cut by 4 bases, the J end by 3 bases, with 9 bases between. CDR1 is SGHAT, CDR2 FQNNGV, per germline. The CDR3 sequence is 14 residues long. This CDR3 is CASSSSQDTGELFF. CDR3 DNA: TGTGCCAGCAGCTCCTCGCAAGACACCGGGGAGCTGTTTTTT.

This rearrangement joins TRBV6-5 to TRBJ2-1, with D maybe TRBD2 (6 bases). V lost 2 bases, J lost 3 bases, and 23 bases lay in between. CDR1 MNHEY and CDR2 SVGAGI come from the germline V gene. This CDR3 region has 19 residues. The CDR3, as DNA: TGTGCCAGCAGTTACCGGGGGTCGGTAGCGGACCTTGGCTACAATGAGCAGTTCTTC. This gives the protein CASSYRGSVADLGYNEQFF.

This clonotype showed up many times. CDR3 DNA sequence: TGTGCCAGCAGCTTAGGGCTAGAGGACACCGGGGAGCTGTTTTTT. Translated, it gives CASSLGLEDTGELFF. This chain joins TRBV13 and TRBJ2-2; D is unclear. Germline loops: CDR1 PRHDT, CDR2 FYEKMQ (reference sequence). The CDR3 runs to 15 residues. Trimming removed 0 bases from V and 3 bases from J, with 8 bases in between.

J is TRBJ2-2 and V is TRBV18; no clear D gene. V lost 0 bases to trimming and J lost 3 bases, with 8 bases between them. This CDR3 contains 15 residues. Germline lookup yields CDR1 KGHSH and CDR2 LQKENI. The CDR3 region has the DNA TGTGCCAGCTCACCACCAGGCCCCGACACCGGGGAGCTGTTTTTT. Translated: CASSPPGPDTGELFF.

Here the CDR3 DNA reads TGCGCCAGCAGCTTGGTGGCGGGAGCCACCACCAAAAACATTCAGTACTTC. This sequence encodes CASSLVAGATTKNIQYF. J is TRBJ2-4 and V is TRBV5-1; 7 bases agree with TRBD2. V gave up 0 bases and J gave up 2 bases; unmatched junction bases: 8. There are 17 residues in the CDR3. Germline CDR1 SGHRS, CDR2 YFSETQ.

This clonotype came up a few times. This chain uses TRBV5-1 with TRBJ1-1; TRBD1 matches at 7 bases. CDR3 size: 13 residues. V was pared by 0 bases and J by 10 bases, with 6 bases of the junction left unmatched. Germline lookup yields CDR1 SGHRS and CDR2 YFSETQ. The CDR3 region has the DNA TGCGCCAGCAGCTTGGGACAGGGCTCTGGAGCTTTCTTT. Protein sequence: CASSLGQGSGAFF.

To note about this clonotype: This may stem from a read error, because a much larger clone lies one nucleotide away. The genes are TRBV7-8 and TRBJ2-7; 11 bases are a match to TRBD2. In germline, CDR1 is SGHVS, CDR2 FQNEAQ. The CDR3 spans 15 residues. The CDR3 loop is CAISRGLAESYEQYF. In DNA form, the CDR3 reads TGTGCCATCAGCCGGGGACTAGCGGAATCCTACGAGCAGTACTTC.

The chain uses TRBV9 and TRBJ2-3, with 9 bases matching TRBD2. This CDR3 has 18 residues. V dropped 0 bases and J dropped 2; count of bases not matched to a gene: 10. Looked up from germline, CDR1 is SGDLS and CDR2 is YYNGEE. This chain's CDR3 is CASSVGIAGVGATDTQYF. The CDR3 coding sequence is TGTGCCAGCAGCGTAGGGATAGCGGGAGTAGGGGCCACAGATACGCAGTATTTT. Full variable domain (remainder filled in from reference TRBV9 and TRBJ2-3): DSGVTQTPKHLITATGQRVTLRCSPRSGDLSVYWYQQSLDQGLQFLIQYYNGEERAKGNILERFSAQQFPDLHSELNLSSLELGDSALYFCASSVGIAGVGATDTQYFGPGTRLTVL.

The V gene is TRBV7-3, the J gene TRBJ2-7; TRBD2 matches at 10 bases. The J call could be wrong; TRBJ2-1 is a better fit for the DNA end. The germline V gene encodes CDR1 SGHTA and CDR2 FQGTGA. The CDR3 sequence is 14 residues long. The CDR3 loop is CASSPTSGAYEQFF. CDR3 nucleotide sequence: TGTGCCAGCAGCCCTACTAGCGGGGCCTACGAGCAGTTCTTC.

This clonotype was seen a handful of times. The V call is TRBV16, the J call TRBJ1-2; D may be TRBD1 (6 bases). V lost 1 base and J lost 6, with 21 bases in between. The CDR3 has 17 residues. The germline CDR1 and CDR2 sequences are KGHSY and FQNENV. CDR3 sequence reads: CASSQYNSGDTPHGYTF. DNA for the CDR3: TGTGCCAGCAGCCAATATAATTCGGGGGACACACCACATGGCTACACCTTC.

The genes are TRBV4-2 and TRBJ2-3; TRBD2 matches 10 bases. This CDR3 is built from 18 residues. CDR1 is LGHNA, CDR2 YNFKEQ, per germline. V was clipped by 4 bases and J by 4 bases; unmatched bases: 14. CDR3 sequence reads: CASSLGRAGGRVPDTQYF. CDR3 bases: TGTGCCAGCAGCCTCGGGCGAGCGGGAGGGAGGGTGCCAGATACGCAGTATTTT.

This clonotype was counted ten times or more. The J gene is TRBJ1-4, the V gene TRBV28, with D hard to call. The V gene lost 2 bases and the J gene lost 3 bases, with 10 bases spanning the gap. The CDR3 loop spans 15 amino acids. CDR1 MDHEN and CDR2 SYDVKM come from the germline V gene. CDR3 protein: CASSLLGRSNEKLFF. In DNA form, the CDR3 reads TGTGCCAGCAGTTTACTGGGTCGCTCTAATGAAAAACTGTTTTTT.

This clonotype was observed many times. This chain joins TRBV5-1 and TRBJ2-2; 7 nucleotides align to TRBD1. Germline lookup yields CDR1 SGHRS and CDR2 YFSETQ. With V trimmed by 2 bases and J by 5 bases, 6 bases remained unmatched. There are 15 residues in the CDR3. CDR3 in amino acids: CASSFVTGLTGELFF. The CDR3 DNA reads as TGCGCCAGCAGCTTTGTGACAGGGCTAACCGGGGAGCTGTTTTTT.

Many counts were recorded for this clonotype. This chain joins TRBV28 and TRBJ2-3; D is unclear. The V gene's germline CDR1 is MDHEN and CDR2 SYDVKM. V lost 5 bases and J lost 6, with 15 bases in between. The CDR3 covers 14 residues. The CDR3 loop is CASSTLGPSDTQYF. CDR3 sequence (DNA): TGTGCCAGCAGTACGTTAGGACCCAGCGATACGCAGTATTTT.

This clonotype turned up a few times. The rearrangement uses TRBV6-2 or TRBV6-3 and TRBJ1-5, with D possibly TRBD1 on 5 matching bases. CDR3 length: 14 amino acids. Trimming left V 4 bases short and J 8 bases short, with 15 bases between. Germline V gene data show CDR1 as MNHEY and CDR2 as SVGEGT. This chain's CDR3 is CASSSIGGTEPQHF. The CDR3 DNA is TGTGCCAGCAGTTCAATTGGGGGTACGGAGCCCCAGCATTTT.